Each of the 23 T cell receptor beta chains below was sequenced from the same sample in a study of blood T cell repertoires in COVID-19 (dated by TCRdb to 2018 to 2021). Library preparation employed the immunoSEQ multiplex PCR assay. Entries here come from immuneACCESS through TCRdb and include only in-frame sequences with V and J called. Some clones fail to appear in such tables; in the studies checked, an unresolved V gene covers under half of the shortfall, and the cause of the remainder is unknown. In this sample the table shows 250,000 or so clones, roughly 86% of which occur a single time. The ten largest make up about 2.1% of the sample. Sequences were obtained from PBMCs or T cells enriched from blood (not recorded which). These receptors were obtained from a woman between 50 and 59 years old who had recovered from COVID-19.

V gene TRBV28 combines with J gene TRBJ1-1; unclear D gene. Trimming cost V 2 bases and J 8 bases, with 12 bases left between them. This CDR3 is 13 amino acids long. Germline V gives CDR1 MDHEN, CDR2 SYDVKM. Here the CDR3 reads CASSLRHASEAFF. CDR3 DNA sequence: TGTGCCAGCAGTTTACGACACGCGAGCGAAGCTTTCTTT.

CDR3 bases: TGTGCCAGCAGTTATACTGGTTACACAGATACGCAGTATTTT. Protein: CASSYTGYTDTQYF. The rearrangement joins TRBV7-3 to TRBJ2-3; D is uncertain. The CDR3 sequence is 14 residues long. From germline, CDR1 is SGHTA and CDR2 FQGTGA. Deletions cut 6 bases from V and 2 bases from J, with 12 bases between.

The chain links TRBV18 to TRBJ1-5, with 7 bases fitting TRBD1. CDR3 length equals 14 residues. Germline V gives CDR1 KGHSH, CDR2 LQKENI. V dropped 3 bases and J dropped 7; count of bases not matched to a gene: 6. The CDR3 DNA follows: TGTGCCAGCTCACCCGACAGGGCTGGGCAGCCCCAGCATTTT. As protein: CASSPDRAGQPQHF. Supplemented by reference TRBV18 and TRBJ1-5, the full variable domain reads NAGVMQNPRHLVRRRGQEARLRCSPMKGHSHVYWYRQLPEEGLKFMVYLQKENIIDESGMPKERFSAEFPKEGPSILRIQQVVRGDSAAYFCASSPDRAGQPQHFGDGTRLSIL.

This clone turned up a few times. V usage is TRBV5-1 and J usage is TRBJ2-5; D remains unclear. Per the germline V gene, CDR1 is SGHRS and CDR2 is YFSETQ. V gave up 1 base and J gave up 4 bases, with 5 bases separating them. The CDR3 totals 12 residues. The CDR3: CASSLPLETQYF. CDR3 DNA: TGCGCCAGCAGCTTGCCATTAGAGACCCAGTACTTC.

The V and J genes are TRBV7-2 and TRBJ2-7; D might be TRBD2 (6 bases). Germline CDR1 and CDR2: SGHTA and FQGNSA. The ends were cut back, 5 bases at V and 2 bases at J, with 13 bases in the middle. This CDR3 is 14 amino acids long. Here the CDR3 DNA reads TGTGCCAGCAGCCACTATAGCGGCCCCTACGAGCAGTACTTC. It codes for CASSHYSGPYEQYF.

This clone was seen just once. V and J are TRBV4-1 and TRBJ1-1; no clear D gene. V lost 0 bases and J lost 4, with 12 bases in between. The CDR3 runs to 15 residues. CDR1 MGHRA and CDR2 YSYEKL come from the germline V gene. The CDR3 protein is CASSQEAGWGTEAFF. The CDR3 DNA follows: TGCGCCAGCAGCCAAGAAGCGGGGTGGGGCACTGAAGCTTTCTTT.

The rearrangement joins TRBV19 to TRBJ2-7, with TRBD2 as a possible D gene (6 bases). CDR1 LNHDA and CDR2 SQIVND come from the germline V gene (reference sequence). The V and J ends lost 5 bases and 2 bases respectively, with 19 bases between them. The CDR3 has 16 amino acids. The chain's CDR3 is CASSALKGGATYEQYF. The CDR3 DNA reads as TGTGCCAGTAGTGCCCTCAAGGGCGGGGCTACCTACGAGCAGTACTTC.

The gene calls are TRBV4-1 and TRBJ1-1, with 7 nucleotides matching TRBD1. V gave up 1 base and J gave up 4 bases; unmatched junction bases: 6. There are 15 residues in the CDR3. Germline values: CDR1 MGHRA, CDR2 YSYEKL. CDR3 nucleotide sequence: TGCGCCAGCAGCCAAGGACCCGGGACAGCCACTGAAGCTTTCTTT. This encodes CASSQGPGTATEAFF.

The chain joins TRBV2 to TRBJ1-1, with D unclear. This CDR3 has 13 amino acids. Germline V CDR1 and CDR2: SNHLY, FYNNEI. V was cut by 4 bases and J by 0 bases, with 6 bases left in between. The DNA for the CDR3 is TGTGCCAGCAGTGTTACGGTGAACACTGAAGCTTTCTTT. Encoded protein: CASSVTVNTEAFF. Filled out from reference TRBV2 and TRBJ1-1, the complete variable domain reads EPEVTQTPSHQVTQMGQEVILRCVPISNHLYFYWYRQILGQKVEFLVSFYNNEISEKSEIFDDQFSVERPDGSNFTLKIRSTKLEDSAMYFCASSVTVNTEAFFGQGTRLTVV.

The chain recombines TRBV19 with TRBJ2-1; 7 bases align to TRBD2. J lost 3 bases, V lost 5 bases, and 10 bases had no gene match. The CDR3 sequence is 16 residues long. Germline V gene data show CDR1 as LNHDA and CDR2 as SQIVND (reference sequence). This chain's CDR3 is CASSSLTSVYYNEQFF. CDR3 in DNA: TGTGCCAGTAGTTCACTCACTAGCGTTTACTACAATGAGCAGTTCTTC.

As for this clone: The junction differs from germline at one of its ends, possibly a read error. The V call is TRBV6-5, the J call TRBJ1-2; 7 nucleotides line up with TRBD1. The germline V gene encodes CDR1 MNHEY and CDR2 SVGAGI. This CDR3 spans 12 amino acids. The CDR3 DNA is TGTGCCAGCAGTCCCCGGGACAGAGTTCAGGTCTTC. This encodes CASSPRDRVQVF.

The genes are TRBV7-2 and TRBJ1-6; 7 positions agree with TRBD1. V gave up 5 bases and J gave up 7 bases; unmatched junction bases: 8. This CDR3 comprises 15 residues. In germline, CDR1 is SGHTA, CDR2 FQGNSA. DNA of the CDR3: TGTGCCAGCAGCCCTGCGGGACAGCCAAATTCACCCCTCCACTTT. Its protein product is CASSPAGQPNSPLHF. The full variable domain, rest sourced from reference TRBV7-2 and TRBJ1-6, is GAGVSQSPSNKVTEKGKDVELRCDPISGHTALYWYRQSLGQGLEFLIYFQGNSAPDKSGLPSDRFSAERTGGSVSTLTIQRTQQEDSAVYLCASSPAGQPNSPLHFGNGTRLTVT.

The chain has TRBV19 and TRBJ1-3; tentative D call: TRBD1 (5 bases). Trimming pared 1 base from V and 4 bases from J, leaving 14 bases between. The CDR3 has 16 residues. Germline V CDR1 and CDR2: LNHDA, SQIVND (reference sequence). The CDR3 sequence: CASSIAPSGVGNTIYF. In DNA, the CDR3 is TGTGCCAGTAGTATAGCCCCCTCGGGGGTCGGAAACACCATATATTTT.

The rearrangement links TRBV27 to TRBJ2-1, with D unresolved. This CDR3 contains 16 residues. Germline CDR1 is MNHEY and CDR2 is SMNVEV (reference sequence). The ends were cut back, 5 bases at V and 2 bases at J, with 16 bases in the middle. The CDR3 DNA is TGTGCCAGCAGTATCCTGACTGCGGTCCCCTACAATGAGCAGTTCTTC. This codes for CASSILTAVPYNEQFF.

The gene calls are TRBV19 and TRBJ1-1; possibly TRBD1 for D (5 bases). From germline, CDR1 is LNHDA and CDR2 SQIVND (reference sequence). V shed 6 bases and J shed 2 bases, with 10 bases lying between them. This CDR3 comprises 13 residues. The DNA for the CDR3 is TGTGCCAGTAGGGCGGGGCCAAACACTGAAGCTTTCTTT. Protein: CASRAGPNTEAFF.

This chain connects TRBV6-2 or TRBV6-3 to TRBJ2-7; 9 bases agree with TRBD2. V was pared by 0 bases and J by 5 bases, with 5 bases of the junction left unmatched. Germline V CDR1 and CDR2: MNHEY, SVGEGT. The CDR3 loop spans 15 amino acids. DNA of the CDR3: TGTGCCAGCAGTTACTCGGGACTAGCCGTTGACGAGCAGTACTTC. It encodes CASSYSGLAVDEQYF.

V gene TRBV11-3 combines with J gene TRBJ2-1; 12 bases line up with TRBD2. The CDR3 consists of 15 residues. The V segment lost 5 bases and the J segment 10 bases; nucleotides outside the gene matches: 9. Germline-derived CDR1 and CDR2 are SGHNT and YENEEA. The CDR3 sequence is CASSPRTSGIPEQFF. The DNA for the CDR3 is TGTGCCAGCAGCCCCCGGACTAGCGGGATACCGGAGCAGTTCTTC.

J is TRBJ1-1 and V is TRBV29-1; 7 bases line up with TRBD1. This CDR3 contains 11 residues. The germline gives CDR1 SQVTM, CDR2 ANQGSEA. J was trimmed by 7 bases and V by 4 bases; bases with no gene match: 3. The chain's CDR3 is CSVGQGDEAFF. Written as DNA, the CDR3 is TGCAGCGTTGGACAGGGCGATGAAGCTTTCTTT.

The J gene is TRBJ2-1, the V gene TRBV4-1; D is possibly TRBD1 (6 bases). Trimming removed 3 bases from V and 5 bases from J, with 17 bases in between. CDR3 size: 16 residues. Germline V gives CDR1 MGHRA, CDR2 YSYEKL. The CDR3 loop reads CASSQPLRDTNNEQFF. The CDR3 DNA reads TGCGCCAGCAGCCAGCCACTCCGGGACACCAACAATGAGCAGTTCTTC.

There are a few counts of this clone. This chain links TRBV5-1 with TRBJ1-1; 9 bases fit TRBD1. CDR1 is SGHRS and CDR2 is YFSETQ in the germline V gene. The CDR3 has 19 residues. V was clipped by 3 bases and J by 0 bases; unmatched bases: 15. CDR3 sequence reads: CASSWGRGQGLKMNTEAFF. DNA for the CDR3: TGCGCCAGCAGCTGGGGGAGGGGACAGGGTTTGAAAATGAACACTGAAGCTTTCTTT.

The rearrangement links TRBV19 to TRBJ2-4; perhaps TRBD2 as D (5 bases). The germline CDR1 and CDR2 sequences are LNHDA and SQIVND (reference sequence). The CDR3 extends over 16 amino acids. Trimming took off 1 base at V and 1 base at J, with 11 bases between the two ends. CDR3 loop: CASSIGGQYAKNIQYF. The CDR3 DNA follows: TGTGCCAGTAGTATAGGAGGGCAGTACGCCAAAAACATTCAGTACTTC. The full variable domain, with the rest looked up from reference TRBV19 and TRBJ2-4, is DGGITQSPKYLFRKEGQNVTLSCEQNLNHDAMYWYRQDPGQGLRLIYYSQIVNDFQKGDIAEGYSVSREKKESFPLTVTSAQKNPTAFYLCASSIGGQYAKNIQYFGAGTRLSVL.

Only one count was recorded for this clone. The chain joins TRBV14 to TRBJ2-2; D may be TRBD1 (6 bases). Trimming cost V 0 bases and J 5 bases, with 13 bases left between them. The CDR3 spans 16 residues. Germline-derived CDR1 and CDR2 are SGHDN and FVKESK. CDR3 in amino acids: CASSQDRQAVTGELFF. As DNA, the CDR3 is TGTGCCAGCAGCCAAGATCGACAGGCGGTAACCGGGGAGCTGTTTTTT.

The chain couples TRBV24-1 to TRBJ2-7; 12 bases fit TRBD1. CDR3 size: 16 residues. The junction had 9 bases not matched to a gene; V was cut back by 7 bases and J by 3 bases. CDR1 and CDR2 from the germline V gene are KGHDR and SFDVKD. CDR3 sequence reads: CATRGQGAAGFYEQYF. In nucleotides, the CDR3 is TGTGCCACCAGGGGACAGGGGGCGGCGGGATTCTACGAGCAGTACTTC.